This T cell receptor (beta chain) stems from a study of blood T cell repertoires in COVID-19. Overall study context: The United States, Italy and Spain were the sources of the acute and convalescent COVID-19 samples. From T cells, B-cell-depleted T cells, or PBMCs came the material, which was cDNA or gDNA.

Under the authors' procedure: Using reference gene primer amplification, nucleated cell counts were estimated. Clones were sequenced by immunoSEQ multiplex PCR, and TCRdb holds only the in-frame ones, with some missing. D and trimming were read from the DNA, whereas the V and J calls and clone size are those reported in that table. The sample contains 260,000 or so clones, about nine tenths of which appear only once. CDR1 is SGHNT and CDR2 is YENEEA in the germline V gene. V lost 4 bases to trimming and J lost 4 bases, with 14 bases between them. The CDR3 totals 14 residues. The clonotype originates from a woman between 35 and 50 years old with acute COVID-19. The chain has TRBV11-3 and TRBJ2-7; D is uncertain. The sequenced sample consisted of PBMCs or T cells enriched from blood (not recorded which). DNA for the CDR3: TGTGCCAGCAGCTCCCCCCGAGACGGGTACGAGCAGTACGTC. Its protein is CASSSPRDGYEQYV.